Sequencing of this T cell receptor (beta chain) was carried out in a study of CD8 T cells in Susac syndrome. TCR beta from blood CD8+ and CD4+ T cells was sequenced. Age- and sex-matched healthy donors served as the control group. The germline V gene has CDR1 SGHVS and CDR2 FNYEAQ. The CDR3 loop spans 14 amino acids. Trimming took off 2 bases at V and 4 bases at J, with 12 bases between the two ends. RNA, at about 0.5 to 1 ug, was reverse transcribed with random hexamers. The immunoSEQ assay covered 54 Vbeta and 13 Jbeta segments for CDR3. TCRdb itself ran the immunoSEQ multiplex PCR reads through MiXCR, one entry per CDR3 protein. The repertoire holds roughly 150,000 distinct CDR3 sequences, just over 90% seen once, with approximately 0.075% in the top ten.

The TCR sequence derives from a human donor in good health. The genes are TRBV7-6 and TRBJ2-7; D is possibly TRBD1 (5 bases). Sequencing was performed on CD4+ T cells from PBMCs. The CDR3 DNA reads TGTGCCAGCAGCTTATATGCAGGGTCGTACGAGCAGTACTTC. Translating it yields CASSLYAGSYEQYF.